The present TCR beta chain was sequenced within a study of blood T cell repertoires in COVID-19. This clone was recorded once. Only in-frame clones appear in the TCRdb table, and some are missing; sequencing was by immunoSEQ multiplex PCR. The repertoire holds some 300,000 clones, with around four fifths as singletons. This CDR3 has 15 residues. CDR1 SGHNT and CDR2 YYREEE come from the germline V gene (reference sequence). The V gene end was trimmed by 0 bases and the J gene end by 3 bases; junction bases not matched to a gene: 5. The receptor was isolated from a woman in her 50s with active or convalescent COVID-19. The rearrangement joins TRBV5-4 to TRBJ1-1, with 7 bases fitting TRBD1. The specimen was peripheral blood. The CDR3 reads CASSLAKGADTEAFF. The CDR3 nucleotides read TGTGCCAGCAGCTTGGCCAAGGGGGCGGACACTGAAGCTTTCTTT.